This TCR beta chain was sequenced for a study of T-cell memory formation after mild COVID-19. About this clonotype itself: Its antigen is undetermined.

A 5'RACE reaction primed in the constant segment made cDNA libraries of TCR alpha and TCR beta, and these carried sample barcodes and UMIs. TCRdb used MiXCR to reprocess the 5' RACE reads, holding one entry per CDR3 protein. The sample yields around 49,000 distinct CDR3 sequences, 27% seen once. Germline trimming cut 8 bases from V and 1 base from J; bases unmatched to any gene: 12. Germline lookup yields CDR1 SNHLY and CDR2 FYNNEI. The CDR3 consists of 18 residues. Overall study findings and caveats: Whether second-wave clones peaking at day 37 were SARS-CoV-2 specific went unconfirmed. Contracting clones from day 15 to 85 had balanced CD4/CD8; later expanders favoured CD4+.

The rearrangement links TRBV2 to TRBJ1-5; 12 bases fit TRBD1. What was sequenced was PBMCs or a T cell subset sorted from them (not recorded which). The sequence derives from a man younger than 30 who had mild COVID-19 (a few samples of this study predate the infection). Cell type and time point are not known. In DNA, the CDR3 is TGTGCCAGCGCGTTCGCGGGACAGGGGGCGCGGAGCAATCAGCCCCAGCATTTT. Translating it yields CASAFAGQGARSNQPQHF.